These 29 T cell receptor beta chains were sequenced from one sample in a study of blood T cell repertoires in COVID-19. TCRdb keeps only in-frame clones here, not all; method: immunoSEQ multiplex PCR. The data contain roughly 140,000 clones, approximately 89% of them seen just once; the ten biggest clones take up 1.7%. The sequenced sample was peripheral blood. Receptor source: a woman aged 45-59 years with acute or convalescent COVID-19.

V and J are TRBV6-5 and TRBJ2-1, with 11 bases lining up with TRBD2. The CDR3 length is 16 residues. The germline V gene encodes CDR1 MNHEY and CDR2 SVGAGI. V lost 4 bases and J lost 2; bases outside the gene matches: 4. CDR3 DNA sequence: TGTGCCAGCAGTTTTCGACTAGCGGGACCCTACAATGAGCAGTTCTTC. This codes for CASSFRLAGPYNEQFF.

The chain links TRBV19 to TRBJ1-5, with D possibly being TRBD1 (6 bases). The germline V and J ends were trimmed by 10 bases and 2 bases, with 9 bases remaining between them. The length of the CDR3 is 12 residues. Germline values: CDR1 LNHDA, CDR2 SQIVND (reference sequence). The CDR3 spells CATAGGNQPQHF. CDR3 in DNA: TGTGCCACAGCAGGGGGCAATCAGCCCCAGCATTTT.

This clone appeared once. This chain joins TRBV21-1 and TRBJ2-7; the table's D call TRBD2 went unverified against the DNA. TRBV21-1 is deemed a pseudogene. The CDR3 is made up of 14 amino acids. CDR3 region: CATSSGRDSYEQYF. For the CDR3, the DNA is TGTGCCACCTCTAGCGGGAGGGATTCCTACGAGCAGTACTTC.

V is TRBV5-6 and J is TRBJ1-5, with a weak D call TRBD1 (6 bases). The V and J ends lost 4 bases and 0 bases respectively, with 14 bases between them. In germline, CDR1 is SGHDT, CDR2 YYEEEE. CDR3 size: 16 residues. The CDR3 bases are TGTGCCAGCAGCCCGCGTACAGGGATTAGCAATCAGCCCCAGCATTTT. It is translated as CASSPRTGISNQPQHF.

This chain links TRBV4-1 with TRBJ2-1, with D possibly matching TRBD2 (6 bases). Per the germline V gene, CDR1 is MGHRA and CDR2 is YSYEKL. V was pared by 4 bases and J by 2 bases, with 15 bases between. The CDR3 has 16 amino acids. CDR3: CASSPHGGGAYNEQFF. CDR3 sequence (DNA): TGCGCCAGCAGCCCCCATGGTGGCGGGGCCTACAATGAGCAGTTCTTC.

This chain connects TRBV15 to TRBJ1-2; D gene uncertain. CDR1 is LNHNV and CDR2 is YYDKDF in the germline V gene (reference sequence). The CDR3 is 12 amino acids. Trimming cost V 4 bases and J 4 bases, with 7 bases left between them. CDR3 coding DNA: TGTGCCACCAGCACTGGAGCCTATGGCTACACCTTC. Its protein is CATSTGAYGYTF.

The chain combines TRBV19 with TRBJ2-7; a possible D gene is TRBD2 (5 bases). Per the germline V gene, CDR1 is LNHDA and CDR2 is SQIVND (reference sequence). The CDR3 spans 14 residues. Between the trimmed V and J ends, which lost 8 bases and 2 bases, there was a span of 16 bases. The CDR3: CASSKSGLTYEQYF. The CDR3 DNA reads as TGTGCCAGTTCAAAAAGCGGCCTAACCTACGAGCAGTACTTC.

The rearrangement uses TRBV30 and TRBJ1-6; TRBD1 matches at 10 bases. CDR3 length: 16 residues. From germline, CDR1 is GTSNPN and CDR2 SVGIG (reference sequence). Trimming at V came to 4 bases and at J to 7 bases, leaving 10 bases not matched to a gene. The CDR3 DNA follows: TGTGCCTGGACCCGTCCCGGGACAGGGGCCAATTCACCCCTCCACTTT. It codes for CAWTRPGTGANSPLHF.

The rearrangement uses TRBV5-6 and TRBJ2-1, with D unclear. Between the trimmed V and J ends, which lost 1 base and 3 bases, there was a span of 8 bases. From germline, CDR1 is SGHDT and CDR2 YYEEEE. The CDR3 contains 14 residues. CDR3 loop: CASSLLAVYNEQFF. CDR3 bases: TGTGCCAGCAGCTTGTTGGCAGTCTACAATGAGCAGTTCTTC.

CDR3 sequence (DNA): TGTGCCAGCAGCCAAGGGACAGGTTCGGGAGTCTATGGCTACACCTTC. The encoded protein is CASSQGTGSGVYGYTF. The chain combines TRBV14 with TRBJ1-2; 7 bases are a match to TRBD1. The CDR3 has 16 amino acids. J was trimmed by 4 bases and V by 1 base; bases with no gene match: 9. Germline V lookup: CDR1 SGHDN, CDR2 FVKESK.

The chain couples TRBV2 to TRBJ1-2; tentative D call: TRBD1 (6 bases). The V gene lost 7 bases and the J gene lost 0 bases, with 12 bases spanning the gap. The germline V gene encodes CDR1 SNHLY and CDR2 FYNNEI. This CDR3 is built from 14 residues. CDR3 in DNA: TGTGCCAGCACTGCCGGGACAACTAACTATGGCTACACCTTC. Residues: CASTAGTTNYGYTF.

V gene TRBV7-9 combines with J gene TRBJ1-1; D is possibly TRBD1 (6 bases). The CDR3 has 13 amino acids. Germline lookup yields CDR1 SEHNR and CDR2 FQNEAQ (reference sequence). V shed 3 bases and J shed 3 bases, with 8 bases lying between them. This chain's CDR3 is CASSFSGDTEAFF. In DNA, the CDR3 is TGTGCCAGCAGCTTTTCAGGGGACACTGAAGCTTTCTTT.

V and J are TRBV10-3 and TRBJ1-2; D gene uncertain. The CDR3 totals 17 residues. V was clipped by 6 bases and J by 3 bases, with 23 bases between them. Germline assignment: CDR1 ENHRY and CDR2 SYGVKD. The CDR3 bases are TGTGCCATCAGAGAAACCAGAGGGTCAGCGGACTACTATGGCTACACCTTC. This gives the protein CAIRETRGSADYYGYTF.

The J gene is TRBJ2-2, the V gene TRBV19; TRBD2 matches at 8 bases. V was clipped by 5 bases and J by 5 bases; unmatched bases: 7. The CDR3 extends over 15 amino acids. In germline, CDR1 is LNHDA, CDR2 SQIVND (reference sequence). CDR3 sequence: CASSSGTRSTGELFF. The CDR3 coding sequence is TGTGCCAGTAGTTCCGGGACTAGATCAACCGGGGAGCTGTTTTTT.

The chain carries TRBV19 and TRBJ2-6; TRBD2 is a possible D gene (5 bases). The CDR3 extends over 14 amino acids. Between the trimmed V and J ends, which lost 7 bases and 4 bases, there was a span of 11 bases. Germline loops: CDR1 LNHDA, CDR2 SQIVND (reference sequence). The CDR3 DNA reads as TGTGCCAGTATGGTGGAGGCCGGGGCCAACGTCCTGACTTTC. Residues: CASMVEAGANVLTF.

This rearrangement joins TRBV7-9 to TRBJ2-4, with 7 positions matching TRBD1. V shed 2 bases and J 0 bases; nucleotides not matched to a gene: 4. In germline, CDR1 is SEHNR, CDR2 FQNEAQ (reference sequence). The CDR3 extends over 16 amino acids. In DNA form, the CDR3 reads TGTGCCAGCAGCTTAATGGGGACAGTAGCCAAAAACATTCAGTACTTC. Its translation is CASSLMGTVAKNIQYF.

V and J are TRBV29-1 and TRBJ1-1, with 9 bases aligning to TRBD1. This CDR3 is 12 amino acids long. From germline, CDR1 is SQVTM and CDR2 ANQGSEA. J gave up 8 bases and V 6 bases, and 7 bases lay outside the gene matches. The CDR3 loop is CSVPGQGREAFF. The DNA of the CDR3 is TGCAGCGTGCCAGGACAGGGGCGAGAAGCTTTCTTT.

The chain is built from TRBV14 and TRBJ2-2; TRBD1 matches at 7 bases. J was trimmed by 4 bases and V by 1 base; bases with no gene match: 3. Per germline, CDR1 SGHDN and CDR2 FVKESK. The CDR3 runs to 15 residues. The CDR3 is CASSQVPGGTGELFF. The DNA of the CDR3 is TGTGCCAGCAGCCAAGTTCCAGGGGGCACCGGGGAGCTGTTTTTT.

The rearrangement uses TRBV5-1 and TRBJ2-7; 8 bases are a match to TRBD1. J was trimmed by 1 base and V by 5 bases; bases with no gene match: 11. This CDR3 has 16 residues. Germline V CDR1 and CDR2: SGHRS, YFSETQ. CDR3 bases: TGCGCCAGCAGACAGGGGGTCGGTGGGGTGTCCTACGAGCAGTACTTC. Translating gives CASRQGVGGVSYEQYF.

CDR3 DNA: TGCGCCAGCAGCCAAGGAACAGGCGAGCAGTTCTTC. It codes for CASSQGTGEQFF. This chain joins TRBV4-1 and TRBJ2-1; D perhaps matches TRBD1 (5 bases). Germline loops: CDR1 MGHRA, CDR2 YSYEKL. The CDR3 consists of 12 residues. Trimming cost V 1 base and J 10 bases, with 8 bases left between them.

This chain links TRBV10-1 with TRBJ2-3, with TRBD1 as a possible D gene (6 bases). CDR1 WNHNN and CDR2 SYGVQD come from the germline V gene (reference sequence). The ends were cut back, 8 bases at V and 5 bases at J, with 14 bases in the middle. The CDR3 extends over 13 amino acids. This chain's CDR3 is CASWQGWVDTQYF. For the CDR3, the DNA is TGCGCCAGCTGGCAGGGGTGGGTAGATACGCAGTATTTT.

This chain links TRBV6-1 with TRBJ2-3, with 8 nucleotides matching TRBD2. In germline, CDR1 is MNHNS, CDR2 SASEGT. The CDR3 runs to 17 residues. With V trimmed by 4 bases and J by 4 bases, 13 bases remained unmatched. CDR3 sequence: CASSGHLGGAFSDTQYF. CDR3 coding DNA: TGTGCCAGCAGTGGACACCTCGGGGGGGCATTCTCAGATACGCAGTATTTT.

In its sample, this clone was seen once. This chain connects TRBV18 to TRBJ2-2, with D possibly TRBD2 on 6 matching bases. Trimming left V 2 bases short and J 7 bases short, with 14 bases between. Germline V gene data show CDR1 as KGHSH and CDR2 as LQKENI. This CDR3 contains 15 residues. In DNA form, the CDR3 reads TGTGCCAGCTCACCAGGGGACTTCCCCGGCGGGGAGCTGTTTTTT. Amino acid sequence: CASSPGDFPGGELFF.

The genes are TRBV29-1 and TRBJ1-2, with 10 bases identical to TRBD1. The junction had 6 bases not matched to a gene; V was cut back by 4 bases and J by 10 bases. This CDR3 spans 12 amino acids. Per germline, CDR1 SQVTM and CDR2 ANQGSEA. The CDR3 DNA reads TGCAGCGTTGTAAGGGACAGGGGCGACTACACCTTC. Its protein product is CSVVRDRGDYTF.

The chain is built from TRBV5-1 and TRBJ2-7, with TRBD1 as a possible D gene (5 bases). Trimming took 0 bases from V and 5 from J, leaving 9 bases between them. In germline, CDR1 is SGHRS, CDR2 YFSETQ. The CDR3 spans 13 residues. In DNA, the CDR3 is TGCGCCAGCAGCTTGGGGCTGACAGACGAGCAGTACTTC. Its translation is CASSLGLTDEQYF.

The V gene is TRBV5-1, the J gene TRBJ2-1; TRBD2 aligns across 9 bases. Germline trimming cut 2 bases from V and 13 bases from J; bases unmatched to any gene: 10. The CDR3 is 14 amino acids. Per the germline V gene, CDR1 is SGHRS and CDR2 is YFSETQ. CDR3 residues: CASSLRAGGIEQFF. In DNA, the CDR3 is TGCGCCAGCAGCTTAAGGGCGGGAGGGATAGAACAGTTCTTC.

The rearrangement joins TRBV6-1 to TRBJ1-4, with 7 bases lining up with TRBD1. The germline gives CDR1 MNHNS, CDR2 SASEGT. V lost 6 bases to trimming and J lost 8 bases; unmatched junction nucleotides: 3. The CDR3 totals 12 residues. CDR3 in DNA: TGTGCCAGCAGGTCGGGACAGGAAAAACTGTTTTTT. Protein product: CASRSGQEKLFF.

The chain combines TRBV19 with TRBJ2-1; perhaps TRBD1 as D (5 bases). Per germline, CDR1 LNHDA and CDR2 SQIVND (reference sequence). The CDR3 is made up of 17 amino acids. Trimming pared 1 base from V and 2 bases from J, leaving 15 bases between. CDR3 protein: CASSIVIAGATYNEQFF. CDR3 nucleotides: TGTGCCAGTAGTATAGTGATAGCTGGGGCCACCTACAATGAGCAGTTCTTC.

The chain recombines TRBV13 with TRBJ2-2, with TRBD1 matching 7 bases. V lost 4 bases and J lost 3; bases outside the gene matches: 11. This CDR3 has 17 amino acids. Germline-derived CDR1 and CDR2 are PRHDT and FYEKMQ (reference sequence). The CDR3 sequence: CASSSSQGDRHTGELFF. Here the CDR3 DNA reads TGTGCCAGCAGCTCCAGTCAGGGGGACCGCCACACCGGGGAGCTGTTTTTT.